Listed below are T cell receptor beta chains from one sample, sequenced in a study of cytotoxic CD8 clonotypes in ibrutinib-treated CLL. Measured with immunoSEQ multiplex PCR; TCRdb has only the in-frame clones, and not every one. This repertoire shows over 100,000 clones, roughly 85% found once; its top ten account for approximately 2%. The specimen comprised PBMCs, sampled after 24 months of ibrutinib treatment. All receptors come from a human donor with chronic lymphocytic leukemia. CDR3s include the opening cysteine and the closing phenylalanine or tryptophan. D genes are given only for firm matches. Size is omitted from some rows. Given values are once, few, many or a class for expanded clones.

v_gene	j_gene	abundance	d_gene	CDR3nt	CDR3aa
TRBV28	TRBJ1-1	NA	TRBD1	TGTGCCAGCAGTTTCCTTGGGACAGGGGGGAACACTGAAGCTTTCTTT	CASSFLGTGGNTEAFF
TRBV21-1	TRBJ1-2	NA	NA	TGTGCCAGCAGCAAAGTCAAGGGTTCTAGCTATGGCTACACCTTC	CASSKVKGSSYGYTF
TRBV28	TRBJ2-7	NA	NA	TGTGCCAGCAGTTTGGGCAGGTTCTACGAGCAGTACTTC	CASSLGRFYEQYF
TRBV25-1	TRBJ2-3	NA	NA	TGTGCCAGCGGATCACTACAGCGTGGGGCGCAGTATTTT	CASGSLQRGAQYF
TRBV19	TRBJ2-1	few	NA	TGTGCCAGTAGTACCCTGGACCTTCAGGTGAATGAGCAGTTCTTC	CASSTLDLQVNEQFF
TRBV28	TRBJ1-3	NA	NA	TGTGCCAGCAGTCCCTCCCCGTTGCAGGGAGGGACCATATATTTT	CASSPSPLQGGTIYF
TRBV9	TRBJ2-3	NA	TRBD1	TGTGCCAGCAGCGTTGGACAGGGCACAGATACGCAGTATTTT	CASSVGQGTDTQYF
TRBV27	TRBJ2-2	NA	TRBD2	TGTGCCAGCAGTCGGACTAGCGGAAGGGAGCTGTTTTTT	CASSRTSGRELFF
TRBV7-2	TRBJ2-1	NA	NA	TGTGCCGCTTCAACGGGCACCGAGCAGTTCTTC	CAASTGTEQFF
TRBV19	TRBJ1-1	once	NA	TGTGCCAGTAGGGGAGATGGTGGAGCTTTCTTT	CASRGDGGAFF
TRBV27	TRBJ1-1	NA	NA	TGTGCCAGCAGGGGGGACACTGAAGCTTTCTTT	CASRGDTEAFF
TRBV7-3	TRBJ2-5	NA	TRBD1	TGTGCCAGCAGCGATTCAGGGACAGTAGAAGAGACCCAGTACTTC	CASSDSGTVEETQYF
TRBV4-1	TRBJ1-5	NA	NA	TGCGCCAGCAGCCAAGAAAGAGAGACAGGCTCCCAGCCCCAGCATTTT	CASSQERETGSQPQHF
TRBV7-3	TRBJ2-3	once	NA	TGTGCCAGCACCCCAGGGCTGGGTAGCACAGATACGCAGTATTTT	CASTPGLGSTDTQYF
TRBV14	TRBJ2-3	NA	NA	TGTGCCAGCAGCCCCCTGGGAAGGTTCACAGATACGCAGTATTTT	CASSPLGRFTDTQYF
TRBV5-1	TRBJ1-4	NA	NA	TGCGCCAGCAGCTTACAGGGAGAGGCAAGTGAAAAACTGTTTTTT	CASSLQGEASEKLFF
TRBV6-5	TRBJ2-7	few	TRBD1	TGTGCCAGCAGTTACTCCGGACAGGGGTCCTACGAGCAGTACTTC	CASSYSGQGSYEQYF
TRBV7-3	TRBJ1-1	NA	TRBD1	TGTGCCAGCACCATCACAGGGGGCGCGGCGCACACTGAAGCTTTCTTT	CASTITGGAAHTEAFF
TRBV7-8	TRBJ2-7	NA	NA	TGTGCCAGCAGCTTCAAACCGACAGCCTCCTACGAGCAGTACTTC	CASSFKPTASYEQYF
TRBV19	TRBJ2-1	NA	NA	TGTGCCAGTAGTATGCGGGACGGATACAATGAGCAGTTCTTC	CASSMRDGYNEQFF
TRBV6-4	TRBJ2-2	once	NA	TGTGCCAGCAGTGAACAGGGATCCACCGGGGAGCTGTTTTTT	CASSEQGSTGELFF
TRBV9	TRBJ1-3	NA	NA	TGTGCCAGCAGCGTAGCGGGGCCTGGAAACACCATATATTTT	CASSVAGPGNTIYF